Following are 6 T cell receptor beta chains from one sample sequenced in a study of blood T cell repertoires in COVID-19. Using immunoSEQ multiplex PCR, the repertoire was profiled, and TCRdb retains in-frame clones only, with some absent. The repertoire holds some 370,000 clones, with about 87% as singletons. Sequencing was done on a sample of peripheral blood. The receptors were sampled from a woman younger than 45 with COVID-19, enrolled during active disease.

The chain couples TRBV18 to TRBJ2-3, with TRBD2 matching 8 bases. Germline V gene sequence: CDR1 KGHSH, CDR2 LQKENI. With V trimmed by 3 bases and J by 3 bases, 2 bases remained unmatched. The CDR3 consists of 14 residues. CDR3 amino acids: CASSPGTRTDTQYF. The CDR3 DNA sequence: TGTGCCAGCTCACCCGGGACTAGAACAGATACGCAGTATTTT.

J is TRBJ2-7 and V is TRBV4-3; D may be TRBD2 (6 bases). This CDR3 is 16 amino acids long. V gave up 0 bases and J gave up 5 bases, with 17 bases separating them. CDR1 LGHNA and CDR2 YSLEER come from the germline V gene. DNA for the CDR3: TGCGCCAGCAGCCAAGACCCCGGAGGGGATCTGAACGAGCAGTACTTC. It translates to CASSQDPGGDLNEQYF.

The CDR3 reads CASSLSPTGAIRTEAFF. CDR3 in DNA: TGTGCCAGCAGCTTGAGTCCCACGGGTGCCATCCGGACTGAAGCTTTCTTT. This chain links TRBV5-4 with TRBJ1-1; D is unresolved. Germline V gives CDR1 SGHNT, CDR2 YYREEE (reference sequence). The V end lost 1 base, the J end lost 5 bases, and 21 bases lay between the germline ends. CDR3 length: 17 amino acids. Together with reference TRBV5-4 and TRBJ1-1, the CDR3 gives the full variable domain: ETGVTQSPTHLIKTRGQQVTLRCSSQSGHNTVSWYQQALGQGPQFIFQYYREEENGRGNFPPRFSGLQFPNYSSELNVNALELDDSALYLCASSLSPTGAIRTEAFFGQGTRLTVV.

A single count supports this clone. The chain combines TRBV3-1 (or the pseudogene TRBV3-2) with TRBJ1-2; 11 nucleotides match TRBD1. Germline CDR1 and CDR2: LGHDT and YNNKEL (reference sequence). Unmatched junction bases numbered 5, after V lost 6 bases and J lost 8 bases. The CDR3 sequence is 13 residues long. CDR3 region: CASRGQGAQGYTF. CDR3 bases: TGTGCCAGCAGAGGACAGGGGGCTCAGGGCTACACCTTC.

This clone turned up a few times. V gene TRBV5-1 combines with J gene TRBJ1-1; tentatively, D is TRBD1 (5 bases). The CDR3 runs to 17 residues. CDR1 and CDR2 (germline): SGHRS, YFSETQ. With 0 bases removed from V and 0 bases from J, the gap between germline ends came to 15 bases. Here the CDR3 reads CASSLDGGDSMNTEAFF. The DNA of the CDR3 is TGCGCCAGCAGCTTGGATGGGGGGGACTCGATGAACACTGAAGCTTTCTTT.

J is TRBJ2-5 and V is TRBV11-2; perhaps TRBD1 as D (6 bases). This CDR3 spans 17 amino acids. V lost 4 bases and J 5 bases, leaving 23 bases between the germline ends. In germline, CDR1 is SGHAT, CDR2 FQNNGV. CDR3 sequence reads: CASSSYLQGHQGETQYF. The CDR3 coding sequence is TGTGCCAGCAGCTCCTACCTTCAGGGACACCAAGGGGAGACCCAGTACTTC. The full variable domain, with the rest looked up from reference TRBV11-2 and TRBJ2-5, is EAGVAQSPRYKIIEKRQSVAFWCNPISGHATLYWYQQILGQGPKLLIQFQNNGVVDDSQLPKDRFSAERLKGVDSTLKIQPAKLEDSAVYLCASSSYLQGHQGETQYFGPGTRLLVL.